Sequencing of this T cell receptor beta chain was carried out in a study of T-cell reconstitution after alpha-beta-depleted transplantation in children. This clonotype was observed a handful of times. The CDR3 loop spans 14 amino acids. The germline gives CDR1 SGHNT, CDR2 YENEEA. The V gene lost 2 bases and the J gene lost 5 bases, with 12 bases spanning the gap. Unique molecular identifiers tagged the TCRbeta library. TCRdb reprocessed the PCR reads with MiXCR, giving one entry per CDR3 protein. The repertoire holds about 610,000 distinct CDR3 sequences, with roughly a tenth as singletons. The sequencing used PBMCs from the stem cell graft donor, collected from the stem cell graft. The rearrangement uses TRBV11-3 and TRBJ2-5; D perhaps matches TRBD2 (6 bases). The receptor's source is a human donor who donated a stem cell graft to a child with acute myeloid leukemia. CDR3 bases: TGTGCCAGCAGCTTAACCACTAGCACGGAGACCCAGTACTTC. This translates into CASSLTTSTETQYF.